This T cell receptor (beta chain) was identified in a study of graft-versus-host responses after intestinal transplantation (dated by TCRdb to the early 2020s). Background for the entire study: Recipients received multivisceral, liver-intestinal, or isolated intestinal transplants. Every recipient was given anti-thymocyte globulin induction, then maintenance tacrolimus and steroids for about three years. Graft-versus-host and host-versus-graft alloreactive T cell clones were tracked in the graft, circulation and bone marrow after intestinal transplantation using bulk TCR-beta CDR3 sequencing. Alloreactive clones were identified by sequencing pre-transplant mixed lymphocyte reaction products and comparing them with unstimulated pre-transplant donor and recipient T cells. A cohort of 24 intestinal transplant recipients, including one retransplant, was enrolled, and 3 patients lacking pretransplant specimens were excluded. A peak of at least 4% donor T cells among recipient peripheral blood mononuclear cells was the definition used for donor T cell macrochimerism. Samples from a few later patients were sequenced in-house on an Illumina MiSeq with MiXCR processing rather than by the commercial service.

Libraries came from the immunoSEQ multiplex PCR assay. Adaptive Biotechnologies carried out high-throughput TCR-beta CDR3 sequencing of genomic DNA for most patients. On the study's bioinformatics: Adaptive's ImmunoSEQ software was the source of the TCR sequencing data for 15 to 20 patients, while a few other patients were processed with MiXCR and VDJtools. CDR3 nucleotide sequences shared between donor and recipient were removed because their origin could not be assigned. At least 2-fold expansion over unstimulated cells and a minimum CFSE-low frequency of 0.002% (template counts) or 0.001% (read counts) were required for clones to be classified as alloreactive. Clones detected in sequenced pre-transplant spleen, lymph node, or MLR CFSE-low populations of the donor or recipient were defined as mappable. Cumulative frequency of alloreactive clones was calculated as a percentage of all sequences weighted by copy number. As stored in TCRdb, this immuneACCESS dataset retains in-frame rearrangements with V and J assigned. A fraction of the clones does not appear; measured against another copy, unresolved V genes explain less than half of the discrepancy, and the remainder lacks a known reason. V and J calls and clone size are those listed in that table; D and trimming were worked out from the DNA. In this sample the table shows 1,400 to 1,500 clones, more than 85% of which occur a single time. 6.5% to 9% of the sample lies in the top ten.

In the first month after transplant, blood samples were collected up to 4 times, and after that at least monthly when available. Turning to this clone: Its antigen is unknown. One base away there is no much larger clone; base qualities are not given.

Overall results and qualifications from the work: GvH clones turned up in recipient bone marrow, with some appearing earlier in ileal mucosa or blood, a pattern consistent with an intestinal mucosal origin. The relatively low number and heterogeneity of intestinal transplant patients limited the conclusions. Early after transplant, peak levels of circulating GvH clones were found to be associated with declines in HvG clones. In the allografts of patients with donor T cell macrochimerism, GvH to HvG T cell clonal ratios were high.

The material was PBMCs, obtained 8 days after intestinal transplant. This sequence was found in a human patient who received an intestinal transplant, so some T cells may come from the graft donor.

The CDR3 region: CASSDSGGAGANVLTF. In nucleotide form, the sequence is TGTGCCAGCAGTGACTCAGGGGGCGCTGGGGCCAACGTCCTGACTTTC. Recombination connected TRBV6-4 to TRBJ2-6; 7 central nucleotides agree with TRBD1. From cysteine to phenylalanine, the CDR3 is 16 amino acids long. Only the CDR3 DNA is retained, 48 bases long and in frame from the first base. V loses 0 bases at its end and J loses 2 bases; junction bases beyond the gene matches: 1. Reading the germline V gene gives CDR1 MRHNA and CDR2 SNTAGT.